The 7 T cell receptor beta chains below come from one sample, sequenced in a study of CD8+ T cells in alopecia areata. cDNA serving as the sequencing template came from extracted, reverse transcribed RNA. The table came from immunoSEQ multiplex PCR; TCRdb's copy has only in-frame clones and leaves some out. Here the sample spans 170,000 or so clones, roughly 59% being singletons. The sample here was CD4+ T cells sorted from blood, taken at week 0. These receptors all stem from a human donor with alopecia areata.

The genes are TRBV29-1 and TRBJ1-1, with TRBD1 identical over 7 bases. In germline, CDR1 is SQVTM, CDR2 ANQGSEA. With V trimmed by 6 bases and J by 6 bases, 10 bases remained unmatched. This CDR3 spans 13 amino acids. The CDR3 reads CSVRGQARPEAFF. DNA of the CDR3: TGCAGCGTCCGAGGACAGGCCCGACCTGAAGCTTTCTTT.

The J gene is TRBJ1-4, the V gene TRBV4-3, with D hard to call. The CDR3 contains 16 residues. Between the trimmed V and J ends, which lost 4 bases and 0 bases, there was a span of 12 bases. From germline, CDR1 is LGHNA and CDR2 YSLEER. The CDR3 region is CASSPTSAATNEKLFF. The DNA for the CDR3 is TGCGCCAGCAGCCCAACTTCAGCAGCAACTAATGAAAAACTGTTTTTT.

The J gene is TRBJ1-2, the V gene TRBV5-6; D may be TRBD1 (5 bases). This CDR3 is 14 amino acids long. Per germline, CDR1 SGHDT and CDR2 YYEEEE. V lost 0 bases, J lost 4 bases, and 10 bases lay in between. The CDR3 spells CASSLEGRSYGYTF. In nucleotides, the CDR3 is TGTGCCAGCAGCTTGGAGGGGCGGTCCTATGGCTACACCTTC.

This chain links TRBV10-3 with TRBJ2-5; 8 nucleotides match TRBD2. The trim removed 4 bases at V and 4 bases at J, leaving 2 bases unmatched. This CDR3 is built from 13 residues. Germline assignment: CDR1 ENHRY and CDR2 SYGVKD. CDR3 bases: TGTGCCATCAGTGCCGGACTAGCAGAGACCCAGTACTTC. Its translation: CAISAGLAETQYF.

The gene calls are TRBV7-9 and TRBJ1-1, with D uncertain. Germline loops: CDR1 SEHNR, CDR2 FQNEAQ (reference sequence). This CDR3 spans 14 amino acids. V shed 0 bases and J shed 8 bases, with 13 bases lying between them. CDR3 DNA: TGTGCCAGCAGCTTAGCGTCCCGGGTGGAGGAAGCTTTCTTT. This encodes CASSLASRVEEAFF.

The chain has TRBV29-1 and TRBJ2-1, with TRBD1 matching 7 bases. The CDR3 length is 12 residues. Trimming at V came to 8 bases and at J to 7 bases, leaving 8 bases not matched to a gene. CDR1 and CDR2 (germline): SQVTM, ANQGSEA. CDR3 sequence reads: CSFNRGTNEQFF. CDR3 DNA: TGCAGCTTTAACAGGGGAACGAATGAGCAGTTCTTC.

V is TRBV7-2 and J is TRBJ1-1, with a possible D match to TRBD1 (5 bases). The CDR3 contains 15 residues. V lost 2 bases and J 5 bases, leaving 15 bases between the germline ends. Germline CDR1 reads SGHTA; CDR2 reads FQGNSA. CDR3 in amino acids: CASSLNGGTGTEAFF. The CDR3 DNA sequence: TGTGCCAGCAGCTTAAACGGGGGGACGGGTACTGAAGCTTTCTTT.